This T cell receptor (beta chain) was retrieved from a study of CD8+ T cells in alopecia areata. The authors extracted RNA and reverse transcribed it into cDNA as the sequencing template. TCRdb's table, derived via immunoSEQ multiplex PCR, lists solely in-frame clones and lacks some. The table includes about 200,000 clones, 56% detected once. The ends were cut back, 4 bases at V and 4 bases at J, with 11 bases in the middle. The germline gives CDR1 SNHLY, CDR2 FYNNEI. This CDR3 has 14 amino acids. The receptor comes from a human donor in good health. Material: CD8+ T cells sorted from blood. This chain connects TRBV2 to TRBJ2-1, with TRBD1 as a possible D gene (5 bases). CDR3 nucleotides: TGTGCCAGCAGTGCAGGGTTTGGGTACAATGAGCAGTTCTTC. It encodes CASSAGFGYNEQFF.